The subject of this entry is one T cell receptor beta chain. What this receptor recognizes is not known. Base qualities were left out, and no much larger clone turns up one base away. These data belong to a study of technical replicates of blood from a handful of donors listed by TCRdb under 2017. Taken from cysteine to phenylalanine, the CDR3 has 15 residues. The entry retains the CDR3 DNA only, 45 bases that are in frame from base 1. Via the germline V gene (reference sequence), CDR1 is SEHNR and CDR2 FQNEAQ. Between the V and J ends, shortened by 7 bases and 3 bases respectively, the junction contains 19 bases. The library relied on the immunoSEQ multiplex PCR assay. TCRdb limited this immuneACCESS table to in-frame rearrangements with V and J called. A share of clones is missing; checked studies link under half to unresolved V genes, and the rest is unexplained. The sample records under 95,000 clones, approximately 94% of which are singletons. In total, the top ten clones hold roughly 0.25% of the sample.

The sequence was obtained from a human donor in good health. The sample taken for sequencing was T cells isolated from PBMCs. The chain is assembled from TRBV7-9 and TRBJ2-7; the D gene is perhaps TRBD2, on 6 matching bases. The CDR3 corresponds to CASTTGELAFYEQYF. The sequenced DNA: TGTGCCAGCACCACGGGGGAACTAGCCTTCTACGAGCAGTACTTC.